The present T cell receptor beta chain was sequenced within a study of vaccination and CD4 T cells after COVID-19. Sequencing of DNA taken from cultured CD4+ T cells relied on the Oncomine TCR Beta short-read assay. TCRdb itself ran the PCR reads through MiXCR, one entry per CDR3 protein. The sample lists tens of thousands of distinct CDR3 sequences, around a third seen once, with about 10% in the top ten. Points on this clonotype: Its cognate antigen is unknown.

Sample time point: late sampling 161 to 241 days after vaccination in three convalescent patients. Treatment noted: roughly ten-day PBMC culture with coronavirus spike peptide pools or control peptides (ViraFEST assay). T cells were expanded with peptide pools, and expanded clonotypes were identified by TCR sequencing. Germline CDR1 and CDR2: SNHLY and FYNNEI. The CDR3 consists of 12 residues. Trimming removed 6 bases at V and 8 bases at J, with 13 bases between. Sample: CD4+ T cells from blood, cultured in vitro, taken about 7 months after SARS-CoV-2 vaccination. The receptor was isolated from a human donor who had recovered from COVID-19. This chain joins TRBV2 and TRBJ1-2; D remains ambiguous. The CDR3 is CASRIHREGYTF. The CDR3 coding sequence is TGTGCCAGCAGGATCCATCGGGAGGGCTACACCTTC.